The entry below gives a single TCR beta chain sequence along with its context. The antigen remains unidentified. Amplification of TCR beta CDR3 regions was performed using RNA transcripts as template. The HTBI primer set drove a first-round RT-PCR of the TCR CDR3. TCRdb reanalysed the multiplex PCR reads using MiXCR and keeps one entry per CDR3 protein. The repertoire consists of a few hundred thousand distinct CDR3 sequences, with around 46% occurring once and the leading ten covering roughly 7.7%. These data are taken from a study of T cells in Graves' hyperthyroidism and ophthalmopathy. Study outcomes and limitations: A model of 13 V-J pairs discriminated ophthalmopathy from stable hyperthyroidism. Most thyroid clonotypes with frequency above 0.001 were detected in blood.

The study excluded patients with uncontrolled infection, other autoimmune disease, pregnancy or lactation. CDR3 size: 15 residues. Germline lookup yields CDR1 SQVTM and CDR2 ANQGSEA. V lost 0 bases to trimming and J lost 10 bases, with 16 bases between them. This chain uses TRBV29-1 with TRBJ1-6; possible D gene TRBD1, 5 bases. This TCR was recovered from a woman in her late teens or twenties with Graves' hyperthyroidism. The source material was peripheral blood or thyroid tissue (not recorded which). The CDR3 is CSVEDRGTTTSPLHF. CDR3 coding DNA: TGCAGCGTTGAAGATCGGGGGACCACAACCTCACCCCTCCACTTT.